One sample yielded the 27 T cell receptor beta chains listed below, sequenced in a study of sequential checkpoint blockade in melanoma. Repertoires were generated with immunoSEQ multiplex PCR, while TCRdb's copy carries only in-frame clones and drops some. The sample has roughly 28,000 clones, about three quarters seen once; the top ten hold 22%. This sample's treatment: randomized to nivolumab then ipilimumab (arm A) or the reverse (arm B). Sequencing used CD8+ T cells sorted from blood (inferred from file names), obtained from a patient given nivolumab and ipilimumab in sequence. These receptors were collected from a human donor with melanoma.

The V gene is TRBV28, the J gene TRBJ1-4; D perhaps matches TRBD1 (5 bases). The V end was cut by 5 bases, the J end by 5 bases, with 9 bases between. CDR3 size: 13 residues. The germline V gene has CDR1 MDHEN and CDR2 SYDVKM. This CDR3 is CASSDSPNEKLFF. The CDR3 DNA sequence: TGTGCCAGCAGTGACAGCCCGAATGAAAAACTGTTTTTT.

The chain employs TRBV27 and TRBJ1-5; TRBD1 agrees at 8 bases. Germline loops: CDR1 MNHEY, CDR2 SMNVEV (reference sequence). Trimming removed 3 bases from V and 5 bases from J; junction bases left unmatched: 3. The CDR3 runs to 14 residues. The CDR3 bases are TGTGCCAGCAGTTTCGGACAGGGACATCAGCCCCAGCATTTT. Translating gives CASSFGQGHQPQHF.

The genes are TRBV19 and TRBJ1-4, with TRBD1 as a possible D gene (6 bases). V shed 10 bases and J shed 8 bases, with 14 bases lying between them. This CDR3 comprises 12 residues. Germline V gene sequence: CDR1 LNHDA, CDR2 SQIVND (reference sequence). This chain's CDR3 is CATRGLREKLFF. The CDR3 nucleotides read TGTGCCACCAGGGGATTACGGGAAAAACTGTTTTTT. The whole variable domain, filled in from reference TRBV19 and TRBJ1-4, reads DGGITQSPKYLFRKEGQNVTLSCEQNLNHDAMYWYRQDPGQGLRLIYYSQIVNDFQKGDIAEGYSVSREKKESFPLTVTSAQKNPTAFYLCATRGLREKLFFGSGTQLSVL.

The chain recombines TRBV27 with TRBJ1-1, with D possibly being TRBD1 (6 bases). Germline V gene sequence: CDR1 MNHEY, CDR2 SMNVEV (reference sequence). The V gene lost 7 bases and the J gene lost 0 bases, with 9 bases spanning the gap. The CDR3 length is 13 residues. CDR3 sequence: CASNTGLNTEAFF. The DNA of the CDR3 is TGTGCCAGCAACACAGGGTTGAACACTGAAGCTTTCTTT.

The DNA for the CDR3 is TGTGCCAGCAGTTCTGGACTAGGCTGGGGGAAGCAGTTCTTC. It is translated as CASSSGLGWGKQFF. The chain has TRBV27 and TRBJ2-1, with 7 nucleotides matching TRBD2. V was clipped by 4 bases and J by 11 bases; unmatched bases: 11. CDR1 is MNHEY and CDR2 is SMNVEV in the germline V gene (reference sequence). The CDR3 extends over 14 amino acids.

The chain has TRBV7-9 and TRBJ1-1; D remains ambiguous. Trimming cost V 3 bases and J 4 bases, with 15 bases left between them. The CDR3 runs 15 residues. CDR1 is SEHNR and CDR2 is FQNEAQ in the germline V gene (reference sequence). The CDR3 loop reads CASSFRPERSTEAFF. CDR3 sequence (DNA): TGTGCCAGCAGCTTTCGGCCCGAAAGGAGCACTGAAGCTTTCTTT.

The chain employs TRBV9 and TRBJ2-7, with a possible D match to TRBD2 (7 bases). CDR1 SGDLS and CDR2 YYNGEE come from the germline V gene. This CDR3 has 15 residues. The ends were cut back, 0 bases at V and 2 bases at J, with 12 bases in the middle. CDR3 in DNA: TGTGCCAGCAGCGTAGAAGGGGGGGGTCCCTACGAGCAGTACTTC. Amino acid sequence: CASSVEGGGPYEQYF. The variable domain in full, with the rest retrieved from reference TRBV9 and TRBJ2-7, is DSGVTQTPKHLITATGQRVTLRCSPRSGDLSVYWYQQSLDQGLQFLIQYYNGEERAKGNILERFSAQQFPDLHSELNLSSLELGDSALYFCASSVEGGGPYEQYFGPGTRLTVT.

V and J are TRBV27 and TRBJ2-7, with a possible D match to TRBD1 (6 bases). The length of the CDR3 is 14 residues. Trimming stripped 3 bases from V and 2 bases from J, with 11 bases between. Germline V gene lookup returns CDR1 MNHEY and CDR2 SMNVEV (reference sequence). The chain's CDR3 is CASSFGAGAYEQYF. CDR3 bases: TGTGCCAGCAGTTTCGGTGCAGGGGCCTACGAGCAGTACTTC.

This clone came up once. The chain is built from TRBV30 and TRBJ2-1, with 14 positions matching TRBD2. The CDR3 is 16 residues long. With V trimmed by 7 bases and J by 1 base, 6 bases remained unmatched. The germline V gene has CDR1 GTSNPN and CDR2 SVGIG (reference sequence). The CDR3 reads CASRGLAGESYNEQFF. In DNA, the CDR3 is TGTGCCTCCCGGGGACTAGCGGGAGAATCCTACAATGAGCAGTTCTTC.

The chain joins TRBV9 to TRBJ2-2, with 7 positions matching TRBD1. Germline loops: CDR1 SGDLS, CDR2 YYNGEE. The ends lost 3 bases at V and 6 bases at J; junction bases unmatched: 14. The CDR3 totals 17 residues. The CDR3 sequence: CASSAMGWDSYPGELFF. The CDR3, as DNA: TGTGCCAGCAGCGCGATGGGGTGGGACAGTTATCCCGGGGAGCTGTTTTTT. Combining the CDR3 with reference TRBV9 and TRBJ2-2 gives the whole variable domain DSGVTQTPKHLITATGQRVTLRCSPRSGDLSVYWYQQSLDQGLQFLIQYYNGEERAKGNILERFSAQQFPDLHSELNLSSLELGDSALYFCASSAMGWDSYPGELFFGEGSRLTVL.

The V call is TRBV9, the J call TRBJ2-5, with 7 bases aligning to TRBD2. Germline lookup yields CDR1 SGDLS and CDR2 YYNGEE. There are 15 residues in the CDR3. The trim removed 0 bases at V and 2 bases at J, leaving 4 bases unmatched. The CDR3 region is CASSVAGAGQETQYF. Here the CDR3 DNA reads TGTGCCAGCAGCGTAGCTGGAGCGGGACAAGAGACCCAGTACTTC.

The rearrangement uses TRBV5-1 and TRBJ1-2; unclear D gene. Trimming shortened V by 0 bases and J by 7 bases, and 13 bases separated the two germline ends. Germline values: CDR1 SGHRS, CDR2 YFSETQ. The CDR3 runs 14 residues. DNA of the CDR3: TGCGCCAGCAGCTTGGACAGCAGCCGCCTTGGCTACACCTTC. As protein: CASSLDSSRLGYTF.

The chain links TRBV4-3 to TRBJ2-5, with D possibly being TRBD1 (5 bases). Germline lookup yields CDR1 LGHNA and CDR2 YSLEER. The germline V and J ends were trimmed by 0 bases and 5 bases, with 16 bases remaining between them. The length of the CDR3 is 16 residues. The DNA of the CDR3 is TGCGCCAGCAGCCAAGATCTCGACAGATTTAGGGAGACCCAGTACTTC. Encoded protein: CASSQDLDRFRETQYF.

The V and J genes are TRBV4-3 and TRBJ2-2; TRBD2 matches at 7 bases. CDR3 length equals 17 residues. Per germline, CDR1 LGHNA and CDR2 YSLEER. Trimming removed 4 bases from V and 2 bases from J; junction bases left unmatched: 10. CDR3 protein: CASSLQAGGGNTGELFF. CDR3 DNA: TGCGCCAGCAGCCTACAGGCTGGCGGGGGAAACACCGGGGAGCTGTTTTTT.

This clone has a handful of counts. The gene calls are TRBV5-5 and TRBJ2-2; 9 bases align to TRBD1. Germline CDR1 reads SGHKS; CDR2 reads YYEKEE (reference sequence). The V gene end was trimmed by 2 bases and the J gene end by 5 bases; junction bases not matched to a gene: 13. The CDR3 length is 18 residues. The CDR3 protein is CASSFGQPGTGRTGELFF. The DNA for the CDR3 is TGTGCCAGCAGCTTTGGTCAGCCCGGGACAGGGCGGACCGGGGAGCTGTTTTTT.

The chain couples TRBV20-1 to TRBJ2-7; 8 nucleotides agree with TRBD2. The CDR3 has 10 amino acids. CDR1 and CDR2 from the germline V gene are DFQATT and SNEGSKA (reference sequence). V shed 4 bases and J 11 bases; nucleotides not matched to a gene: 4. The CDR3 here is CSANLGGEYF. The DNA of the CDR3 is TGCAGTGCTAATCTCGGGGGGGAGTACTTC.

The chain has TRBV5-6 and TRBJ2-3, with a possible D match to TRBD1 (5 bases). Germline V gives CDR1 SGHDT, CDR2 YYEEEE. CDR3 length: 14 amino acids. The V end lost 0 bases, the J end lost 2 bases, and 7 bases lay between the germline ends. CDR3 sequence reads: CASSLEDNTDTQYF. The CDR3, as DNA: TGTGCCAGCAGCTTGGAGGACAACACAGATACGCAGTATTTT. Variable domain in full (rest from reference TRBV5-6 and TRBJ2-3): DAGVTQSPTHLIKTRGQQVTLRCSPKSGHDTVSWYQQALGQGPQFIFQYYEEEERQRGNFPDRFSGHQFPNYSSELNVNALLLGDSALYLCASSLEDNTDTQYFGPGTRLTVL.

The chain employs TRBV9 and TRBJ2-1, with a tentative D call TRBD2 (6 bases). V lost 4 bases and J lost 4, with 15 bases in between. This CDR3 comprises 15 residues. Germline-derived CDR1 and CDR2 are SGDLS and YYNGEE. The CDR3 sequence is CASSPGGTLYNEQFF. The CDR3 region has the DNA TGTGCCAGCAGCCCTGGAGGGACTTTATACAATGAGCAGTTCTTC. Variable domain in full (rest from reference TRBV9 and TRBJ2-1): DSGVTQTPKHLITATGQRVTLRCSPRSGDLSVYWYQQSLDQGLQFLIQYYNGEERAKGNILERFSAQQFPDLHSELNLSSLELGDSALYFCASSPGGTLYNEQFFGPGTRLTVL.

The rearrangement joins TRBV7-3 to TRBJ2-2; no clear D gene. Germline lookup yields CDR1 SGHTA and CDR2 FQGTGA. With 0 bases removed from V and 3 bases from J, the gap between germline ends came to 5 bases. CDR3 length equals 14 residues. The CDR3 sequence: CASSLTADTGELFF. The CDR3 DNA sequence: TGTGCCAGCAGCTTAACCGCGGACACCGGGGAGCTGTTTTTT.

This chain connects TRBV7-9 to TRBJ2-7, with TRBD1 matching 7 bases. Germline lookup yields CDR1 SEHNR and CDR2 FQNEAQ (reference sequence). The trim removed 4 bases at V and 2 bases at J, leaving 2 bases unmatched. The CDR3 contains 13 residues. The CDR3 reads CASSSGQPYEQYF. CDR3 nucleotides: TGTGCCAGCAGCTCGGGACAGCCCTACGAGCAGTACTTC. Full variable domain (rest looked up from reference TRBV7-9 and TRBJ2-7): DTGVSQNPRHKITKRGQNVTFRCDPISEHNRLYWYRQTLGQGPEFLTYFQNEAQLEKSRLLSDRFSAERPKGSFSTLEIQRTEQGDSAMYLCASSSGQPYEQYFGPGTRLTVT.

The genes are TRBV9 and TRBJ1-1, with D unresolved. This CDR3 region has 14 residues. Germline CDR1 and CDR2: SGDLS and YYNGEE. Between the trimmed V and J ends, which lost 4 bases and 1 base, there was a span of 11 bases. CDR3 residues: CASSPTGRNTEAFF. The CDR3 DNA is TGTGCCAGCAGCCCGACGGGAAGGAACACTGAAGCTTTCTTT.

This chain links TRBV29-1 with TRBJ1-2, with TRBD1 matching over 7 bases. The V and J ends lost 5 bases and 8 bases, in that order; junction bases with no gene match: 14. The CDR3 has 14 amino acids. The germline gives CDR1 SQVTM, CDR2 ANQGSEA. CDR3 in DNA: TGCAGCGTTACCCAGTCGACAGGGCGCGAGGGCTACACCTTC. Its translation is CSVTQSTGREGYTF.

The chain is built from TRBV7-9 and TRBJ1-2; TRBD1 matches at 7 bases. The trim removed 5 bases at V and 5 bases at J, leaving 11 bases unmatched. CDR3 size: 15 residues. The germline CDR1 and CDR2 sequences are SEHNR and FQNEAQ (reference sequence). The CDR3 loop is CASSLTTGTAYGYTF. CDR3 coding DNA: TGTGCCAGCAGCCTAACAACCGGGACAGCGTATGGCTACACCTTC.

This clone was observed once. CDR3 in amino acids: CASSSRLAIDGELFF. CDR3 coding DNA: TGTGCCAGCAGCTCGAGACTAGCGATTGACGGGGAGCTGTTTTTT. The chain links TRBV7-3 to TRBJ2-2; the match to TRBD2 covers 8 bases. Germline V gene lookup returns CDR1 SGHTA and CDR2 FQGTGA. Trimming removed 4 bases from V and 7 bases from J; junction bases left unmatched: 8. This CDR3 comprises 15 residues.

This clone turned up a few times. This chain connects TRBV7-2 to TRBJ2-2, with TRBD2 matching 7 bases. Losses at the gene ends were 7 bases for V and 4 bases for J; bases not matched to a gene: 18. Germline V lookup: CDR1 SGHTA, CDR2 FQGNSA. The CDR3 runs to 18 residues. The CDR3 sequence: CASIQGPAGVVATGELFF. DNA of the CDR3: TGTGCCAGCATCCAAGGCCCCGCGGGAGTGGTCGCCACCGGGGAGCTGTTTTTT.

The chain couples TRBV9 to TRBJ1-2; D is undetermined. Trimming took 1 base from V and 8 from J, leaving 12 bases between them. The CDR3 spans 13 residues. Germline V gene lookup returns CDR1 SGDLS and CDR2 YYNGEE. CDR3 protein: CASSVTGLVGYTF. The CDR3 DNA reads TGTGCCAGCAGCGTAACCGGACTAGTGGGCTACACCTTC.

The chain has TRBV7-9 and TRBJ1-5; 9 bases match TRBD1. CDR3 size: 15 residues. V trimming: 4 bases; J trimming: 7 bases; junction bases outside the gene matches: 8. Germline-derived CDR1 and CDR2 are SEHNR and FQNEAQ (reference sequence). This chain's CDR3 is CASSSNRGPKQPQHF. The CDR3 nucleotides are TGTGCCAGCAGCTCTAACAGGGGGCCGAAGCAGCCCCAGCATTTT.